This T cell receptor beta chain was obtained from a study of cytomegalovirus exposure and HLA in healthy donors. Germline V CDR1 and CDR2: SGHAT, FQNNGV. This CDR3 has 17 amino acids. This clone was picked up a small number of times. Its target is not known. Germline and junction disagree at one end, which may indicate a read error. Study conclusions and caveats: Earlier results showed most TCR beta V segments being productive about 90% or about 30% of the time.

The PCR made use of 60 Vbeta and 13 Jbeta primers. Profiling relied on immunoSEQ multiplex PCR, and the TCRdb table lists in-frame clones only, not all of them. Among around 170,000 clones listed, approximately 88% were seen once. Sequenced sample: PBMCs. The chain uses TRBV11-2 and TRBJ1-2; 10 positions match TRBD1. The source of this sequence is a woman in her late teens or twenties in good health and CMV-seronegative. CDR3 nucleotides: TGTGCCAGCAGCTCATCTCCGACAGGGGGCGTATTAAATGGCTATACCTTC. Translation: CASSSSPTGGVLNGYTF.